A selection of T cell receptor beta chains follows, all from one sample in a study of control samples from healthy donors and cancer patients. Generated by immunoSEQ multiplex PCR, the TCRdb table keeps only in-frame clones and is missing some. The repertoire includes under 95,000 clones, 84% of them detected once, and more than 12% sits in the top ten. Sequencing input: blood. These receptors all come from a man over 45 in good health. Each CDR3 is given with its conserved first and last residue. A D gene is named only where the DNA matches it firmly. Some rows mark clone size as missing; the rest say once, few, many or name a class of expanded clone.

.,TRBV5-1,.,TRBJ2-1,CASSLESFNEQFF,TGCGCCAGCAGCTTGGAATCGTTCAATGAGCAGTTCTTC
TRBD1,TRBV5-1,.,TRBJ2-3,CASSSGTGSTDTQYF,TGCGCCAGCAGCTCCGGGACAGGGAGCACAGATACGCAGTATTTT
TRBD1,TRBV30,.,TRBJ2-3,CAWSYGQASSTDTQYF,TGTGCCTGGAGTTATGGACAGGCCTCTAGCACAGATACGCAGTATTTT
.,TRBV29-1,.,TRBJ1-2,CSVAWSGWKNGYTF,TGCAGCGTGGCGTGGTCGGGATGGAAGAATGGCTACACCTTC
.,TRBV28,.,TRBJ1-3,CASRRREASGNTIYF,TGTGCCAGCAGGCGTCGGGAGGCGTCTGGAAACACCATATATTTT
.,TRBV30,few,TRBJ1-6,CAWRKEGSNSPLHF,TGTGCCTGGAGGAAGGAGGGAAGTAATTCACCCCTCCACTTT
.,TRBV15,once,TRBJ2-7,CATSRNTGAYEQYF,TGTGCCACCAGCAGAAATACAGGAGCCTACGAGCAGTACTTC
.,TRBV4-1,.,TRBJ1-6,CASSRVGHDFSPLHF,TGCGCCAGCAGCCGAGTGGGACACGATTTTTCACCCCTCCACTTT
.,TRBV28,.,TRBJ1-2,CASSLWWSGEKMYGYTF,TGTGCCAGCAGTTTATGGTGGTCTGGGGAAAAGATGTATGGCTACACCTTC
.,TRBV6-1,.,TRBJ1-6,CASSERGSPLHF,TGTGCCAGCAGTGAACGTGGATCACCCCTCCACTTT
.,TRBV27,.,TRBJ2-5,CASSLFPADLYGFQETQYF,TGTGCCAGCAGTTTATTCCCGGCCGACCTCTACGGGTTCCAAGAGACCCAGTACTTC
TRBD1,TRBV7-9,.,TRBJ1-1,CASSRGQPLNTEAFF,TGTGCCAGCAGCCGGGGACAGCCGTTAAACACTGAAGCTTTCTTT
.,TRBV4-1,.,TRBJ2-5,CASSQQRTGEETQYF,TGCGCCAGCAGCCAGCAAAGGACTGGAGAGGAGACCCAGTACTTC
TRBD2,TRBV6-6,once,TRBJ2-7,CASSKGLAASSYEQYF,TGTGCCAGCAGCAAGGGACTAGCGGCAAGCTCCTACGAGCAGTACTTC